The following is a T cell receptor (beta chain) sequence with its context. Its target is not known. The missing CDR3 end, 3 residues past where the read stops, is filled in from the germline J gene. These data come from a study of T cells in women clearing cervical HPV infection. Findings and caveats of the study: Combining TCR richness with V gene abundances gave 0.65 to 0.85 AUC.

The CDR3 contains 13 residues. CDR1 WNHNN and CDR2 SYGVQD come from the germline V gene (reference sequence). Trimming removed 6 bases at V and 4 bases at J, with 12 bases between. Profiling relied on immunoSEQ multiplex PCR, and the TCRdb table lists in-frame clones only, not all of them. The table lists 20,000 to 25,000 clones. The specimen was blood buffy coat. The origin of this receptor is a woman between 18 and 70 years old with a cervical HPV16 infection that either progressed to CIN3+ or cleared (not recorded which). The rearrangement joins TRBV10-1 to TRBJ1-1; D might be TRBD1 (5 bases). The sequenced CDR3 bases are TGCGCCAGCAGCGGTACGAGGGGCACTGAA. It codes for CASSGTRGTE. The entire CDR3 protein reads CASSGTRGTEAFF.